The 7 T cell receptor beta chains listed next were all sequenced from one sample in a study of T cell changes during pregnancy in multiple sclerosis. Libraries were prepared by immunoSEQ multiplex PCR; TCRdb keeps only in-frame clonotypes and omits some of them. The sample lists tens of thousands of clones; roughly nine tenths were seen once. The sequencing used peripheral blood, collected in the third trimester of pregnancy. These receptors all come from a female donor in good health, enrolled as a control in a pregnancy study.

The genes are TRBV13 and TRBJ1-1; no definite D call. The CDR3 totals 14 residues. The ends were cut back, 0 bases at V and 0 bases at J, with 5 bases in the middle. Per germline, CDR1 PRHDT and CDR2 FYEKMQ (reference sequence). The CDR3 here is CASSLGTMNTEAFF. The CDR3 DNA follows: TGTGCCAGCAGCTTAGGGACAATGAACACTGAAGCTTTCTTT.

J is TRBJ2-7 and V is TRBV5-6; the match to TRBD1 covers 10 bases. The germline V gene has CDR1 SGHDT and CDR2 YYEEEE. The junction had 1 base not matched to a gene; V was cut back by 0 bases and J by 4 bases. This CDR3 comprises 14 residues. The CDR3 loop is CASSLGTGGYEQYF. In DNA form, the CDR3 reads TGTGCCAGCAGCTTGGGGACAGGGGGGTACGAGCAGTACTTC.

This clone was seen just once. This rearrangement joins TRBV11-3 to TRBJ1-1; D call uncertain. The germline V gene encodes CDR1 SGHNT and CDR2 YENEEA. There are 17 residues in the CDR3. V shed 1 base and J shed 1 base, with 16 bases lying between them. CDR3 region: CASSLGGRVGENTEAFF. CDR3 sequence (DNA): TGTGCCAGCAGCTTAGGAGGGAGGGTTGGGGAGAACACTGAAGCTTTCTTT. Drawing the rest from reference TRBV11-3 and TRBJ1-1, the complete variable domain is EAGVVQSPRYKIIEKKQPVAFWCNPISGHNTLYWYLQNLGQGPELLIRYENEEAVDDSQLPKDRFSAERLKGVDSTLKIQPAELGDSAVYLCASSLGGRVGENTEAFFGQGTRLTVV.

CDR3 protein: CASSVGQGARETQYF. In nucleotides, the CDR3 is TGCGCCAGCAGCGTCGGACAGGGGGCCAGGGAGACCCAGTACTTC. The chain is built from TRBV5-1 and TRBJ2-5; 11 positions match TRBD1. CDR3 length equals 15 residues. The germline V gene has CDR1 SGHRS and CDR2 YFSETQ. V lost 4 bases and J lost 5; bases outside the gene matches: 7.

V and J are TRBV9 and TRBJ1-2; 7 nucleotides align to TRBD1. Trimming at V came to 4 bases and at J to 5 bases, leaving 5 bases not matched to a gene. The CDR3 sequence is 13 residues long. Looked up from germline, CDR1 is SGDLS and CDR2 is YYNGEE. CDR3 bases: TGTGCCAGCAGCCTAGGACAGGATTATGGCTACACCTTC. Translation gives CASSLGQDYGYTF.

The rearrangement links TRBV4-1 to TRBJ2-1; D ambiguous. Germline V CDR1 and CDR2: MGHRA, YSYEKL. The CDR3 length is 14 residues. Trimming stripped 3 bases from V and 6 bases from J, with 12 bases between. The CDR3 here is CASSQTTRGNEQFF. The CDR3 bases are TGCGCCAGCAGCCAGACGACTCGAGGCAATGAGCAGTTCTTC.

This clone showed up just a few times. V gene TRBV28 combines with J gene TRBJ1-1; unclear D gene. V dropped 3 bases and J dropped 1 base, with 6 bases sitting between them. CDR1 is MDHEN and CDR2 is SYDVKM in the germline V gene. CDR3 size: 13 residues. CDR3 bases: TGTGCCAGCAGTTTCAGACAGAACACTGAAGCTTTCTTT. Its protein product is CASSFRQNTEAFF.